Sequencing of this T cell receptor beta chain was carried out in a study of blood T cell repertoires in COVID-19. Study details: From T cells, B-cell-depleted T cells, or PBMCs came the material, which was cDNA or gDNA.

Generated by immunoSEQ multiplex PCR, the TCRdb table keeps only in-frame clones and is missing some. The repertoire holds about 140,000 clones, with approximately 88% as singletons. CDR1 MNHEY and CDR2 SVGEGT come from the germline V gene. CDR3 length: 13 amino acids. The ends were cut back, 6 bases at V and 3 bases at J, with 11 bases in the middle. The sequencing sample was made of PBMCs or T cells enriched from blood (not recorded which). The receptor was isolated from a man between 65 and 85 years old who had been exposed to COVID-19. J is TRBJ2-5 and V is TRBV6-2 or TRBV6-3; perhaps TRBD2 as D (6 bases). The CDR3 reads CASSHTGEETQYF. CDR3 DNA sequence: TGTGCCAGCAGCCACACGGGGGAAGAGACCCAGTACTTC.